This TCR beta chain appears in the sequencing data of a study of PD-1 blockade in classical Hodgkin lymphoma. Study as a whole: Intravenous nivolumab at 3 mg/kg was given to patients every 2 weeks. Whole-study results and caveats: Newly diagnosed patients had diversity similar to the baseline diversity of complete responders. Relapsed/refractory patients reportedly had lower baseline diversity than newly diagnosed patients. It was CD4+ TCR diversity, not CD8+, that rose significantly by C4D1.

J gave up 0 bases and V 6 bases, and 7 bases lay outside the gene matches. Germline V gene sequence: CDR1 SQVTM, CDR2 ANQGSEA. The CDR3 consists of 14 residues. On this clone: Its antigen is not identified.

Assay: immunoSEQ multiplex PCR; the TCRdb copy retains only in-frame clones and omits some. The data hold tens of thousands of clones, with around two thirds observed a single time. Every one of the patients relapsed after autologous stem cell transplantation (brentuximab vedotin exposure was variable). The source was peripheral blood mononuclear cells (PBMCs), collected at baseline. The rearrangement uses TRBV29-1 and TRBJ1-2; 7 bases are shared with TRBD1. The source of this sequence is a human donor with classical Hodgkin lymphoma. CDR3 amino acids: CSVARDRSNYGYTF. Here the CDR3 DNA reads TGCAGCGTGGCGAGGGACAGATCTAACTATGGCTACACCTTC.